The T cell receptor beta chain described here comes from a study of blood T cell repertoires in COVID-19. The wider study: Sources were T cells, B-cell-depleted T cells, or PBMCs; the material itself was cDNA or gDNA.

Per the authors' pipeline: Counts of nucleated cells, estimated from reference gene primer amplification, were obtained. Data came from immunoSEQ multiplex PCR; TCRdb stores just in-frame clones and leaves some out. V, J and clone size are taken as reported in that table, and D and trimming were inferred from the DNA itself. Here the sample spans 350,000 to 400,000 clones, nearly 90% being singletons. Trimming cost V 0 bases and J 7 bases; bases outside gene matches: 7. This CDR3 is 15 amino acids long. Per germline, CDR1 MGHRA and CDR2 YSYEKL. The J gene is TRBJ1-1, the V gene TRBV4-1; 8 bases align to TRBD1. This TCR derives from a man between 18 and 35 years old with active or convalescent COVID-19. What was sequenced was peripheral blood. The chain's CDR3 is CASSQESGQGGEAFF. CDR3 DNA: TGCGCCAGCAGCCAAGAATCCGGACAGGGTGGTGAAGCTTTCTTT.